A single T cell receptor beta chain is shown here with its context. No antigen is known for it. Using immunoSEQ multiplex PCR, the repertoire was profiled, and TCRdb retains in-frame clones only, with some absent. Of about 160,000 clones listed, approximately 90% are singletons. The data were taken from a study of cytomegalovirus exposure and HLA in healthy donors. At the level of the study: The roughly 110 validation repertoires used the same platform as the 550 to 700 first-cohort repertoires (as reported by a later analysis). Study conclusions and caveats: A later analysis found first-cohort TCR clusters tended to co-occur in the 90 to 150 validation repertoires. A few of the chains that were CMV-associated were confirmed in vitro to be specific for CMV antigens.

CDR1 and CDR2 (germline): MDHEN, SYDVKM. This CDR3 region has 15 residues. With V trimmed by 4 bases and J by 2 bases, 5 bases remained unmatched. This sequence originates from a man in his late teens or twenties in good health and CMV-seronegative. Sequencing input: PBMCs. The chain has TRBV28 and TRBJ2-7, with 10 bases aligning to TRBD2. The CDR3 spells CASSSPSGGAYEQYV. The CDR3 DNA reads TGTGCCAGCAGTTCGCCAAGCGGGGGGGCCTACGAGCAGTACGTC.